A single sample is the source of the 30 T cell receptor beta chains below, sequenced in a study of blood T cell repertoires in COVID-19. Generated by immunoSEQ multiplex PCR, the TCRdb table keeps only in-frame clones and is missing some. The sample gives about 210,000 clones, 80% to 90% of which show up once; 10% is in the top ten. Source material: PBMCs or T cells enriched from blood (not recorded which). The receptors here all came from a man younger than 35 with acute COVID-19.

J is TRBJ2-2 and V is TRBV15; possible D gene TRBD1, 6 bases. Germline V CDR1 and CDR2: LNHNV, YYDKDF (reference sequence). V was pared by 0 bases and J by 4 bases, with 9 bases between. This CDR3 is 15 amino acids long. The CDR3 is CATSRDTQGTGELFF. In DNA, the CDR3 is TGTGCCACCAGCAGAGATACACAGGGCACCGGGGAGCTGTTTTTT.

Concerning this clone itself: At the DNA level, this CDR3 is encoded by other sequences in the same sample as well. V and J are TRBV27 and TRBJ1-3; tentative D call: TRBD1 (5 bases). V was trimmed by 5 bases and J by 0 bases, leaving 11 bases between them. Germline loops: CDR1 MNHEY, CDR2 SMNVEV (reference sequence). The CDR3 covers 15 residues. Written as DNA, the CDR3 is TGTGCCAGCAGTCCAGACAGAAGCTCTGGAAACACCATATATTTT. It specifies CASSPDRSSGNTIYF.

The chain has TRBV4-1 and TRBJ2-2; TRBD2 aligns across 7 bases. Germline trimming cut 8 bases from V and 7 bases from J; bases unmatched to any gene: 4. Germline assignment: CDR1 MGHRA and CDR2 YSYEKL. This CDR3 has 12 residues. The CDR3 is CASGGSGGELFF. The CDR3 DNA reads as TGCGCCAGCGGCGGGAGCGGCGGGGAGCTGTTTTTT.

V and J are TRBV28 and TRBJ1-3, with 8 positions matching TRBD1. Germline-derived CDR1 and CDR2 are MDHEN and SYDVKM. V shed 4 bases and J 6 bases; nucleotides not matched to a gene: 5. The CDR3 covers 14 residues. The chain's CDR3 is CASSSGQGINTIYF. CDR3 sequence (DNA): TGTGCCAGCAGTTCCGGACAGGGAATAAACACCATATATTTT.

The V call is TRBV11-3, the J call TRBJ1-1, with unresolved D. CDR1 and CDR2 (germline): SGHNT, YENEEA. CDR3 size: 12 residues. With 2 bases removed from V and 3 bases from J, the gap between germline ends came to 4 bases. The CDR3 sequence: CASSLQDTEAFF. The CDR3 DNA sequence: TGTGCCAGCAGCTTACAGGACACTGAAGCTTTCTTT.

V usage is TRBV19 and J usage is TRBJ2-5; TRBD1 might be the D (6 bases). Looked up from germline, CDR1 is LNHDA and CDR2 is SQIVND (reference sequence). The germline V and J ends were trimmed by 3 bases and 3 bases, with 17 bases remaining between them. The CDR3 is 16 amino acids. CDR3: CASSIGTRGWEETQYF. The CDR3 DNA reads as TGTGCCAGTAGTATCGGGACACGGGGATGGGAAGAGACCCAGTACTTC.

This clone was counted between two and nine times. The chain employs TRBV18 and TRBJ2-1, with 8 bases that match TRBD2. V shed 8 bases and J 6 bases; nucleotides not matched to a gene: 9. Germline V gene data show CDR1 as KGHSH and CDR2 as LQKENI. There are 14 residues in the CDR3. The CDR3 sequence is CASQPAAGVNEQFF. The CDR3 DNA reads TGTGCCAGCCAGCCCGCAGCGGGAGTCAATGAGCAGTTCTTC.

The chain combines TRBV19 with TRBJ2-7; TRBD1 agrees at 10 bases. CDR1 LNHDA and CDR2 SQIVND come from the germline V gene (reference sequence). V was clipped by 5 bases and J by 5 bases; unmatched bases: 9. The CDR3 extends over 15 amino acids. The CDR3 sequence: CASSVRDRGTHEQYF. CDR3 nucleotides: TGTGCCAGTAGTGTCCGGGACAGGGGAACCCACGAGCAGTACTTC.

The V call is TRBV28, the J call TRBJ2-7; 8 nucleotides align to TRBD1. After removal of 5 bases from V and 3 bases from J, the junction contained 9 bases not matched to a gene. Germline CDR1 and CDR2: MDHEN and SYDVKM. The CDR3 length is 15 residues. CDR3 amino acids: CASSPWTGSNYEQYF. The DNA of the CDR3 is TGTGCCAGCAGTCCGTGGACAGGGAGTAACTACGAGCAGTACTTC.

The V and J genes are TRBV12-3 or TRBV12-4 and TRBJ1-4; D not certain. V was pared by 3 bases and J by 6 bases, with 5 bases between. This CDR3 comprises 12 residues. CDR3 DNA sequence: TGTGCCAGCAGTTTGGTAGATGAAAAACTGTTTTTT. Amino acids: CASSLVDEKLFF.

This rearrangement joins TRBV24-1 to TRBJ2-1, with 11 bases lining up with TRBD2. Germline CDR1 and CDR2: KGHDR and SFDVKD. J gave up 0 bases and V 2 bases, and 5 bases lay outside the gene matches. This CDR3 is built from 18 residues. The CDR3 bases are TGTGCCACCAGTGATTCAGGGCTAGCGGGAGGCTCCTACAATGAGCAGTTCTTC. Amino acids: CATSDSGLAGGSYNEQFF.

The rearrangement links TRBV10-3 to TRBJ2-3; unclear D gene. Trimming took off 0 bases at V and 2 bases at J, with 18 bases between the two ends. Germline V CDR1 and CDR2: ENHRY, SYGVKD. The CDR3 consists of 18 residues. The CDR3 coding sequence is TGTGCCATCAGTGAGTCCGGGTCCGAGACGGAATTCACAGATACGCAGTATTTT. It yields the protein CAISESGSETEFTDTQYF.

In DNA form, the CDR3 reads TGTGCCAGCAGTGGCGGACTAGCGGGAGTTTCAGATACGCAGTATTTT. Amino acid sequence: CASSGGLAGVSDTQYF. The rearrangement joins TRBV2 to TRBJ2-3; 13 bases are shared with TRBD2. Germline V gene sequence: CDR1 SNHLY, CDR2 FYNNEI. V was pared by 4 bases and J by 4 bases, with 5 bases of the junction left unmatched. CDR3 size: 16 residues.

V and J are TRBV7-9 and TRBJ2-1, with 7 bases lining up with TRBD2. The CDR3 is 16 amino acids. V dropped 6 bases and J dropped 0; count of bases not matched to a gene: 8. Germline V lookup: CDR1 SEHNR, CDR2 FQNEAQ (reference sequence). CDR3 coding DNA: TGTGCCAGCAGTCCCCGAGCGGGGAGCTCCTACAATGAGCAGTTCTTC. Translated, it gives CASSPRAGSSYNEQFF. Combining the CDR3 with reference TRBV7-9 and TRBJ2-1 gives the whole variable domain DTGVSQNPRHKITKRGQNVTFRCDPISEHNRLYWYRQTLGQGPEFLTYFQNEAQLEKSRLLSDRFSAERPKGSFSTLEIQRTEQGDSAMYLCASSPRAGSSYNEQFFGPGTRLTVL.

The J gene is TRBJ1-1, the V gene TRBV27, with D possibly matching TRBD1 (6 bases). V lost 2 bases and J lost 5, with 6 bases in between. The CDR3 is made up of 12 amino acids. Looked up from germline, CDR1 is MNHEY and CDR2 is SMNVEV (reference sequence). CDR3 sequence: CASSLTGTEAFF. CDR3 bases: TGTGCCAGCAGTTTAACAGGGACTGAAGCTTTCTTT.

To note about this clone: The same CDR3 can be traced to other DNA sequences in this sample. V is TRBV12-3 or TRBV12-4 and J is TRBJ2-7; D might be TRBD1 (5 bases). The V gene lost 1 base and the J gene lost 2 bases, with 6 bases spanning the gap. The CDR3 is 13 amino acids. The CDR3 DNA reads as TGTGCCAGCAGTTTAGGGGGCACCTACGAGCAGTACTTC. It yields the protein CASSLGGTYEQYF.

V usage is TRBV18 and J usage is TRBJ1-1, with 7 bases identical to TRBD1. CDR1 KGHSH and CDR2 LQKENI come from the germline V gene. This CDR3 is built from 15 residues. J was trimmed by 3 bases and V by 2 bases; bases with no gene match: 6. Here the CDR3 reads CASSPFEGADTEAFF. The CDR3 DNA follows: TGTGCCAGCTCACCATTTGAGGGGGCGGACACTGAAGCTTTCTTT.

Regarding this clone: Germline and junction disagree at one end, which may indicate a read error. Written as DNA, the CDR3 is TGTGCCAGCAGCGAAGGGGGCTACGCCGGCTACGAGCAGTACTTC. Translation: CASSEGGYAGYEQYF. The rearrangement links TRBV6-1 to TRBJ2-7; 7 bases are shared with TRBD1. This CDR3 region has 15 residues. CDR1 is MNHNS and CDR2 is SASEGT in the germline V gene.

This chain links TRBV2 with TRBJ2-1; TRBD2 aligns across 11 bases. Germline V lookup: CDR1 SNHLY, CDR2 FYNNEI. CDR3 length equals 16 residues. The V gene end was trimmed by 0 bases and the J gene end by 3 bases; junction bases not matched to a gene: 1. The CDR3 spells CASSEALAGGYNEQFF. CDR3 nucleotides: TGTGCCAGCAGTGAAGCCCTAGCGGGAGGCTACAATGAGCAGTTCTTC. Looking up the rest from reference TRBV2 and TRBJ2-1 gives the full variable domain: EPEVTQTPSHQVTQMGQEVILRCVPISNHLYFYWYRQILGQKVEFLVSFYNNEISEKSEIFDDQFSVERPDGSNFTLKIRSTKLEDSAMYFCASSEALAGGYNEQFFGPGTRLTVL.

The V and J genes are TRBV6-5 and TRBJ1-1; possible D gene TRBD1, 6 bases. V shed 5 bases and J shed 4 bases, with 14 bases lying between them. The CDR3 extends over 14 amino acids. Germline V gene lookup returns CDR1 MNHEY and CDR2 SVGAGI. CDR3 sequence: CASSQDRGATEAFF. CDR3 nucleotides: TGTGCCAGCAGTCAGGACAGAGGAGCCACTGAAGCTTTCTTT.

CDR3 DNA sequence: TGCGCCAGCAGCCTCGGACAGGCCATGACCTACGAGCAGTACTTC. Translated, it gives CASSLGQAMTYEQYF. This chain links TRBV5-1 with TRBJ2-7; 7 bases align to TRBD1. The CDR3 spans 15 residues. The V gene's germline CDR1 is SGHRS and CDR2 YFSETQ. V trimming: 4 bases; J trimming: 2 bases; junction bases outside the gene matches: 9. Supplemented by reference TRBV5-1 and TRBJ2-7, the full variable domain reads KAGVTQTPRYLIKTRGQQVTLSCSPISGHRSVSWYQQTPGQGLQFLFEYFSETQRNKGNFPGRFSGRQFSNSRSEMNVSTLELGDSALYLCASSLGQAMTYEQYFGPGTRLTVT.

This chain joins TRBV27 and TRBJ2-7, with TRBD2 as a possible D gene (6 bases). The germline V gene has CDR1 MNHEY and CDR2 SMNVEV (reference sequence). The CDR3 length is 14 residues. Trimming cost V 2 bases and J 6 bases, with 14 bases left between them. Here the CDR3 DNA reads TGTGCCAGCAGTTTAGGAGGGAGCTCGGGCGAGCAGTACTTC. It encodes CASSLGGSSGEQYF.

The chain links TRBV4-2 to TRBJ2-1; 13 bases map to TRBD2. CDR1 is LGHNA and CDR2 is YNFKEQ in the germline V gene. The CDR3 consists of 16 residues. V dropped 0 bases and J dropped 8; count of bases not matched to a gene: 4. The CDR3 region is CASSQDWTSGSDEQFF. As DNA, the CDR3 is TGTGCCAGCAGCCAAGATTGGACTAGCGGGAGTGATGAGCAGTTCTTC.

The chain uses TRBV11-2 and TRBJ1-1; a possible D gene is TRBD1 (6 bases). Between the trimmed V and J ends, which lost 7 bases and 6 bases, there was a span of 21 bases. The CDR3 has 15 residues. Germline CDR1 reads SGHAT; CDR2 reads FQNNGV. The chain's CDR3 is CASTTTRRGRAEAFF. The CDR3 coding sequence is TGTGCCAGCACCACGACCCGCAGGGGTCGGGCTGAAGCTTTCTTT.

The chain is built from TRBV2 and TRBJ2-3; TRBD1 matches 8 bases. Germline V gene lookup returns CDR1 SNHLY and CDR2 FYNNEI. The CDR3 has 16 residues. J gave up 5 bases and V 5 bases, and 12 bases lay outside the gene matches. This CDR3 is CASSQISGQGGDTQYF. The CDR3 DNA is TGTGCCAGCAGTCAAATCTCTGGACAGGGTGGAGATACGCAGTATTTT.

The chain employs TRBV28 and TRBJ1-6; D gene unclear. CDR1 and CDR2 from the germline V gene are MDHEN and SYDVKM. Trimming pared 6 bases from V and 7 bases from J, leaving 16 bases between. This CDR3 has 15 amino acids. The CDR3 region is CASRLRINPNSPLHF. CDR3 DNA: TGTGCCAGCAGGCTCAGAATAAATCCGAATTCACCCCTCCACTTT.

This clone is a singleton in its sample. The CDR3 coding sequence is TGTGCCAGCTCACCGGACAGGGCTTTGGGGAACGATTCACCCCTCCACTTT. Protein sequence: CASSPDRALGNDSPLHF. This rearrangement joins TRBV18 to TRBJ1-6; TRBD1 matches 8 bases. The germline CDR1 and CDR2 sequences are KGHSH and LQKENI. V shed 3 bases, J shed 8 bases, and the junction held 12 bases outside the gene matches. The CDR3 loop spans 17 amino acids.

The chain recombines TRBV27 with TRBJ2-2; TRBD1 aligns across 10 bases. V lost 4 bases and J lost 5; bases outside the gene matches: 10. The length of the CDR3 is 17 residues. The germline CDR1 and CDR2 sequences are MNHEY and SMNVEV (reference sequence). The CDR3 spells CASSSILRDRGTGELFF. The CDR3 DNA reads TGTGCCAGCAGTTCTATTCTTAGGGACAGGGGAACCGGGGAGCTGTTTTTT.

The V and J genes are TRBV28 and TRBJ2-1, with 9 bases identical to TRBD1. Trimming removed 6 bases from V and 9 bases from J; junction bases left unmatched: 15. Germline CDR1 is MDHEN and CDR2 is SYDVKM. This CDR3 is 16 amino acids long. CDR3 sequence (DNA): TGTGCCAGCAGCGCCGGAAAACAGGGGGCATTAGGTGAGCAGTTCTTC. Its protein is CASSAGKQGALGEQFF.

The chain is built from TRBV11-2 and TRBJ2-2; tentative D call: TRBD2 (6 bases). Trimming left V 0 bases short and J 7 bases short, with 15 bases between. The CDR3 sequence is 16 residues long. Germline V gene sequence: CDR1 SGHAT, CDR2 FQNNGV. The CDR3 sequence: CASSLEAGRVDGELFF. In DNA form, the CDR3 reads TGTGCCAGCAGCTTAGAGGCGGGGCGGGTCGACGGGGAGCTGTTTTTT.